These T cell receptor beta chains were read from a single sample in a study of T cell responses to AZD1222 COVID-19 vaccine. Libraries were prepared by immunoSEQ multiplex PCR; TCRdb keeps only in-frame clonotypes and omits some of them. The sample contains 140,000 or so clones, roughly 86% of which appear only once. The material was peripheral blood, obtained 28 days after the second AZD1222 dose. The source is an adult who received the AZD1222 COVID-19 vaccine. CDR3s include the opening cysteine and the closing phenylalanine or tryptophan. A D gene is named only where the DNA matches it firmly. Some rows mark clone size as missing; the rest say once, few, many or name a class of expanded clone.

v_call	clone_size	j_call	d_call	cdr3_aa	cdr3_nt
TRBV6-1	-	TRBJ1-5	-	CASSEGVNQPQHF	TGTGCCAGCAGTGAAGGGGTCAATCAGCCCCAGCATTTT
TRBV9	-	TRBJ1-4	TRBD1	CASSEQGKGVNEKLFF	TGTGCCAGCAGCGAACAGGGGAAGGGGGTTAATGAAAAACTGTTTTTT
TRBV27	-	TRBJ1-6	-	CASRPTGTSSPLHF	TGTGCCAGCAGACCTACAGGGACAAGTTCACCCCTCCACTTT
TRBV9	few	TRBJ1-6	-	CASSVDRNSPLHF	TGTGCCAGCAGCGTAGATAGGAATTCACCCCTCCACTTT
TRBV28	-	TRBJ1-2	TRBD1	CASSPPPGQGAYGYTF	TGTGCCAGCAGCCCGCCACCTGGACAGGGCGCCTATGGCTACACCTTC
TRBV9	-	TRBJ2-3	-	CASSLSSTDTQYF	TGTGCCAGCAGCCTTTCTAGCACAGATACGCAGTATTTT
TRBV11-2	-	TRBJ2-1	-	CASSLAGYSSYNEQFF	TGTGCCAGCAGCTTAGCGGGATACAGCTCCTACAATGAGCAGTTCTTC
TRBV5-4	-	TRBJ2-7	-	CASSVDIYEQYF	TGTGCCAGCAGCGTCGACATCTACGAGCAGTACTTC
TRBV2	-	TRBJ1-2	-	CASRPRTGPRGYTF	TGTGCCAGCAGACCTAGGACGGGGCCTCGTGGCTACACCTTC
TRBV27	-	TRBJ2-6	-	CATRDLSGANVLTF	TGTGCCACCCGGGACCTCTCTGGGGCCAACGTCCTGACTTTC
TRBV6-6	-	TRBJ1-2	-	CASLTEGQGYTF	TGTGCCAGCCTCACCGAGGGGCAAGGCTACACCTTC
TRBV28	few	TRBJ2-5	TRBD1	CASTAGQGREETQYF	TGTGCCAGCACTGCTGGACAGGGGCGGGAAGAGACCCAGTACTTC
TRBV28	-	TRBJ1-4	-	CASQPAGSRNEKLFF	TGTGCCAGCCAACCAGCTGGCAGCAGGAATGAAAAACTGTTTTTT
TRBV5-1	-	TRBJ2-5	-	CASSDQPGSQETQYF	TGCGCCAGCAGTGACCAACCGGGGTCTCAAGAGACCCAGTACTTC
TRBV5-6	-	TRBJ1-5	TRBD1	CASSEQTGYQPQHF	TGTGCCAGCAGCGAGCAGACAGGGTATCAGCCCCAGCATTTT
TRBV2	-	TRBJ1-3	-	CASSVGYPGGTIYF	TGTGCCAGCAGTGTCGGCTACCCGGGAGGGACCATATATTTT
TRBV29-1	-	TRBJ2-1	-	CSVEGGSPGGQFF	TGCAGCGTTGAGGGAGGCAGCCCCGGCGGGCAGTTCTTC
TRBV28	few	TRBJ1-2	-	CASSYRVSSSYGYTF	TGTGCCAGCAGTTACAGGGTCTCCTCTAGCTATGGCTACACCTTC
TRBV10-2	once	TRBJ2-5	TRBD2	CASSEGGGGQETQYF	TGCGCCAGCAGTGAGGGCGGGGGGGGCCAAGAGACCCAGTACTTC
TRBV5-6	-	TRBJ2-7	-	CASQLGAGGYEQYF	TGTGCCAGTCAACTCGGGGCAGGGGGGTACGAGCAGTACTTC
TRBV30	-	TRBJ1-5	-	CAWSALRQPQHF	TGTGCCTGGAGTGCCCTCCGTCAGCCCCAGCATTTT
TRBV2	-	TRBJ1-4	-	CASSDPGGASTNEKLFF	TGTGCCAGCAGTGATCCCGGGGGGGCTTCAACTAATGAAAAACTGTTTTTT
TRBV30	-	TRBJ1-3	-	CAWDRRELSGNTIYF	TGTGCCTGGGATAGACGGGAACTTTCTGGAAACACCATATATTTT
TRBV11-2	once	TRBJ2-7	-	CASSLIIYEQYF	TGTGCCAGCAGCTTAATCATCTACGAGCAGTACTTC
TRBV4-1	-	TRBJ2-1	TRBD2	CASSQAPGGYNEQFF	TGCGCCAGCAGCCAAGCCCCGGGGGGGTACAATGAGCAGTTCTTC
TRBV28	once	TRBJ2-7	-	CASRKPGTREQYF	TGTGCCAGCAGGAAACCAGGGACCCGCGAGCAGTACTTC
TRBV28	-	TRBJ1-3	-	CASSPTPGSGNTIYF	TGTGCCAGCAGCCCGACCCCCGGCTCTGGAAACACCATATATTTT
TRBV6-5	-	TRBJ1-2	TRBD1	CASSRDRASGGYTF	TGTGCCAGCAGCCGGGACAGGGCATCGGGAGGCTACACCTTC
TRBV9	-	TRBJ2-2	-	CASSAQGSSTGELFF	TGTGCCAGCAGCGCTCAGGGGAGTAGCACCGGGGAGCTGTTTTTT
TRBV19	-	TRBJ1-5	-	CATSIIGRAGQPQHF	TGTGCCACCTCAATCATAGGGAGGGCGGGTCAGCCCCAGCATTTT
TRBV27	-	TRBJ1-2	TRBD1	CASSPQLGQGTPYGYTF	TGTGCCAGCAGTCCACAGTTGGGACAGGGGACCCCCTATGGCTACACCTTC
TRBV6-5	-	TRBJ2-2	TRBD2	CATRTSGLTGELFF	TGTGCCACCCGGACTAGCGGGCTAACCGGGGAGCTGTTTTTT
TRBV19	few	TRBJ2-7	-	CASSIEAFGYEQYF	TGTGCCAGTAGTATAGAGGCCTTTGGCTACGAGCAGTACTTC
TRBV11-2	-	TRBJ2-2	TRBD2	CASSYGSGGSTWELFF	TGTGCCAGCAGCTACGGCTCAGGCGGGAGTACCTGGGAGCTGTTTTTT
TRBV5-1	-	TRBJ2-3	-	CASAPGGGRDTQYF	TGCGCCAGCGCCCCAGGGGGCGGGAGGGATACGCAGTATTTT
TRBV29-1	-	TRBJ2-5	-	CSVVELSEETQYF	TGCAGCGTTGTTGAACTTAGCGAAGAGACCCAGTACTTC
TRBV5-6	few	TRBJ1-2	-	CANGGADLSGYGYTF	TGTGCCAACGGGGGGGCAGACCTCTCAGGCTATGGCTACACCTTC
TRBV4-1	-	TRBJ2-7	-	CASSQGDEQYF	TGCGCCAGCAGCCAAGGGGACGAGCAGTACTTC
TRBV5-4	-	TRBJ2-2	-	CASSSPGRSTGELFF	TGTGCCAGCAGCTCCCCGGGTAGGAGCACCGGGGAGCTGTTTTTT
TRBV5-1	-	TRBJ2-2	TRBD2	CASSFHRGGEDTFF	TGCGCCAGCAGCTTCCACCGGGGGGGTGAGGATACGTTTTTT